The 31 T cell receptor beta chains below were found in one sample sequenced in a study of T-cell memory formation after mild COVID-19. TCRdb independently ran MiXCR on the 5' RACE reads; one entry per CDR3 protein. The top ten hold around two fifths of the sample, which has 65,000 to 95,000 distinct CDR3 sequences, more than 10% seen once. The specimen was PBMCs or a T cell subset sorted from them (not recorded which). These receptors were collected from a man in his late teens or twenties who had mild COVID-19 (a few samples of this study predate the infection). Cell type and time point are not known.

This clonotype was counted only a few times. The rearrangement uses TRBV19 and TRBJ2-4; the D gene is possibly TRBD2 (5 bases). The CDR3 loop spans 16 amino acids. In germline, CDR1 is LNHDA, CDR2 SQIVND (reference sequence). Between the trimmed V and J ends, which lost 4 bases and 0 bases, there was a span of 13 bases. The CDR3 DNA reads as TGTGCCAGTAGTAGACCCGAGGGCATAGCCAAAAACATTCAGTACTTC. Protein product: CASSRPEGIAKNIQYF.

This chain's CDR3 is CATSRRDRGQETQYF. The CDR3 DNA reads TGTGCCACCAGCAGAAGGGACAGGGGACAAGAGACCCAGTACTTC. This chain links TRBV15 with TRBJ2-5; 10 bases map to TRBD1. Germline CDR1 LNHNV, CDR2 YYDKDF (reference sequence). Trimming cost V 2 bases and J 2 bases; bases outside gene matches: 2. This CDR3 region has 15 residues.

The chain uses TRBV7-2 and TRBJ2-1; no firm D call. This CDR3 contains 15 residues. The V end was cut by 3 bases, the J end by 0 bases, with 9 bases between. The germline V gene encodes CDR1 SGHTA and CDR2 FQGNSA. This chain's CDR3 is CASSFWLSSYNEQFF. The CDR3 DNA reads as TGTGCCAGCAGCTTCTGGCTTAGCTCCTACAATGAGCAGTTCTTC.

The rearrangement links TRBV5-1 to TRBJ2-1; D is possibly TRBD1 (5 bases). This CDR3 spans 14 amino acids. Between the trimmed V and J ends, which lost 4 bases and 15 bases, there was a span of 23 bases. The germline gives CDR1 SGHRS, CDR2 YFSETQ. CDR3 coding DNA: TGCGCCAGCAGCCAAGAAGGGCTCTCGCAGGGTCGGTTCTTC. Amino acid sequence: CASSQEGLSQGRFF.

This chain connects TRBV4-2 to TRBJ2-2, with D unresolved. Trimming cost V 4 bases and J 0 bases, with 12 bases left between them. This CDR3 contains 16 residues. CDR1 and CDR2 (germline): LGHNA, YNFKEQ. CDR3 residues: CASSPLGDANTGELFF. The CDR3 region has the DNA TGTGCCAGCAGCCCCTTAGGAGATGCGAACACCGGGGAGCTGTTTTTT.

V and J are TRBV25-1 and TRBJ2-3; 7 bases line up with TRBD1. Germline V lookup: CDR1 MGHDK, CDR2 SYGVNS. This CDR3 has 18 residues. J lost 4 bases, V lost 2 bases, and 15 bases had no gene match. This CDR3 reads CASSEVRGRGISADTQYF. Here the CDR3 DNA reads TGTGCCAGCAGTGAAGTGAGGGGCAGGGGGATCAGCGCAGATACGCAGTATTTT.

This chain joins TRBV20-1 and TRBJ2-7, with D perhaps matching TRBD1 or TRBD2 (5 bases each). The CDR3 has 15 amino acids. V was trimmed by 4 bases and J by 3 bases, leaving 19 bases between them. Germline V gene lookup returns CDR1 DFQATT and CDR2 SNEGSKA (reference sequence). The CDR3 bases are TGCAGTGCTACCCCGAGAGGGGCTCCCTTCTACGAGCAGTACGTC. Translated, it gives CSATPRGAPFYEQYV.

This clonotype was seen once. The junction differs from germline at one of its ends, possibly a read error. The chain recombines TRBV6-6 with TRBJ2-5; unclear D gene. Germline values: CDR1 MNHNY, CDR2 SVGAGI (reference sequence). The CDR3 has 15 residues. CDR3 sequence reads: CASSWGTQTQDTQYF. DNA of the CDR3: TGTGCCAGCAGTTGGGGAACACAGACCCAAGACACCCAGTACTTC.

This clonotype came up a few times. The chain is built from TRBV27 and TRBJ2-3, with 14 bases lining up with TRBD2. V shed 4 bases and J 4 bases; nucleotides not matched to a gene: 10. CDR3 size: 18 residues. Germline CDR1 reads MNHEY; CDR2 reads SMNVEV (reference sequence). The CDR3 coding sequence is TGTGCCAGCAGTTGGGAGTTTGGGACTAGCGGGGGCCCAGATACGCAGTATTTT. Translated: CASSWEFGTSGGPDTQYF.

This clonotype turned up a few times. The chain uses TRBV7-6 and TRBJ2-5, with 11 positions matching TRBD2. Germline CDR1 and CDR2: SGHVS and FNYEAQ. Unmatched junction bases numbered 13, after V lost 5 bases and J lost 5 bases. The CDR3 extends over 17 amino acids. This chain's CDR3 is CASSPPGLAAMGETQYF. For the CDR3, the DNA is TGTGCCAGCAGCCCGCCGGGACTAGCGGCCATGGGCGAGACCCAGTACTTC.

This clonotype has more than one count but fewer than ten. The genes are TRBV6-6 and TRBJ2-1, with 9 bases matching TRBD2. The J segment lost 4 bases and the V segment lost 8 bases, leaving 12 bases of the junction unmatched. The CDR3 has 16 amino acids. The germline V gene has CDR1 MNHNY and CDR2 SVGAGI (reference sequence). CDR3 DNA sequence: TGTGCCAGCTGCACCTTGGGACTAGCCGGGTACAATGAGCAGTTCTTC. Its translation: CASCTLGLAGYNEQFF.

Only a few counts were recorded for this clonotype. J is TRBJ1-5 and V is TRBV6-7; no clear D gene. TRBV6-7 is annotated as an ORF whose role is uncertain. CDR3 length: 14 amino acids. The V end lost 2 bases, the J end lost 4 bases, and 9 bases lay between the germline ends. The DNA of the CDR3 is TGTGCCAGCAGTTACAGCCAGCTAAATCAGCCCCAGCATTTT. As protein: CASSYSQLNQPQHF.

This chain joins TRBV4-2 and TRBJ2-7; TRBD2 might be the D (6 bases). CDR3 size: 15 residues. V was trimmed by 0 bases and J by 3 bases, leaving 12 bases between them. Germline assignment: CDR1 LGHNA and CDR2 YNFKEQ. CDR3 sequence (DNA): TGTGCCAGCAGCCAAGAAGAAGGCGGGATCTACGAGCAGTACTTC. It codes for CASSQEEGGIYEQYF.

The chain is built from TRBV4-1 and TRBJ2-2; TRBD1 matches 7 bases. This CDR3 has 16 amino acids. V was clipped by 4 bases and J by 6 bases; unmatched bases: 11. Germline V gene data show CDR1 as MGHRA and CDR2 as YSYEKL. The CDR3 reads CASSPGQTAPPGELFF. Written as DNA, the CDR3 is TGCGCCAGCAGCCCGGGACAGACGGCCCCCCCCGGGGAGCTGTTTTTT.

The rearrangement links TRBV4-3 to TRBJ1-6, with D possibly TRBD1 on 6 matching bases. The germline gives CDR1 LGHNA, CDR2 YSLEER. The ends were cut back, 0 bases at V and 7 bases at J, with 10 bases in the middle. The CDR3 spans 15 residues. The CDR3 nucleotides are TGCGCCAGCAGCCAAGACAGGGGCGTAAATTCACCCCTCCACTTT. It specifies CASSQDRGVNSPLHF.

The genes are TRBV6-1 and TRBJ1-5, with D perhaps matching TRBD1 (6 bases). Trimming took 7 bases from V and 7 from J, leaving 14 bases between them. CDR1 is MNHNS, CDR2 SASEGT, per germline. The CDR3 extends over 13 amino acids. In DNA, the CDR3 is TGTGCCAGCACAACAGGGTTCTCACAGCCCCAGCATTTT. The encoded protein is CASTTGFSQPQHF.

This clonotype was seen only a few times. This sequence joins TRBV4-1 and TRBJ2-3, with D tentatively TRBD2 (7 bases). Trimming took 1 base from V and 5 from J, leaving 13 bases between them. The CDR3 covers 15 residues. Germline V gene lookup returns CDR1 MGHRA and CDR2 YSYEKL. CDR3 region: CASSQVPGGQDTQYF. The CDR3 DNA reads TGCGCCAGCAGCCAAGTCCCGGGGGGCCAAGATACGCAGTATTTT.

There are a few counts of this clonotype. The J gene is TRBJ1-1, the V gene TRBV6-5, with 7 bases aligning to TRBD1. CDR3 length: 12 amino acids. Germline assignment: CDR1 MNHEY and CDR2 SVGAGI. J was trimmed by 1 base and V by 11 bases; bases with no gene match: 4. CDR3 residues: CAAQGENTEAFF. CDR3 in DNA: TGTGCCGCCCAGGGGGAGAACACTGAAGCTTTCTTT.

This chain connects TRBV24-1 to TRBJ2-2; the match to TRBD1 covers 8 bases. CDR1 is KGHDR and CDR2 is SFDVKD in the germline V gene. V was pared by 6 bases and J by 8 bases, with 4 bases of the junction left unmatched. This CDR3 is 13 amino acids long. This CDR3 is CATSTGGSGELFF. CDR3 nucleotides: TGTGCCACCAGTACAGGGGGATCTGGGGAGCTGTTTTTT.

This rearrangement joins TRBV7-2 to TRBJ2-7; the match to TRBD2 covers 9 bases. Trimming removed 3 bases from V and 2 bases from J; junction bases left unmatched: 2. The CDR3 runs 14 residues. CDR1 and CDR2 (germline): SGHTA, FQGNSA. The CDR3 region is CASSLGGGAYEQYV. DNA of the CDR3: TGTGCCAGCAGCTTGGGCGGGGGGGCCTACGAGCAGTACGTC.

The chain has TRBV5-5 and TRBJ1-2; D is ambiguous. The germline V gene has CDR1 SGHKS and CDR2 YYEKEE (reference sequence). Trimming left V 0 bases short and J 2 bases short, with 8 bases between. The CDR3 totals 14 residues. In DNA, the CDR3 is TGTGCCAGCAGCTTGGCCCCAGGAAACTATGGCTACACCTTC. Protein sequence: CASSLAPGNYGYTF.

This clonotype was seen a handful of times. The chain links TRBV29-1 to TRBJ1-2, with D tentatively TRBD1 (5 bases). Trimming shortened V by 4 bases and J by 3 bases, and 9 bases separated the two germline ends. This CDR3 is built from 12 residues. In germline, CDR1 is SQVTM, CDR2 ANQGSEA. CDR3 sequence (DNA): TGCAGCGTTGTCCGGGACGACTATGGCTACACCTTC. It translates to CSVVRDDYGYTF.

This clonotype was seen repeatedly, ten times or more. The chain combines TRBV2 with TRBJ2-4, with TRBD1 as a possible D gene (6 bases). The germline V gene encodes CDR1 SNHLY and CDR2 FYNNEI. V was shortened by 11 bases and J by 0 bases, with 14 bases between the two germline ends. The CDR3 has 14 residues. The CDR3 nucleotides are TGTGCCGGTGCAGGGGAATTAGCCAAAAACATTCAGTACTTC. It codes for CAGAGELAKNIQYF.

The table lists this clonotype with a few counts. The V gene is TRBV7-9, the J gene TRBJ2-2; no clear D. V shed 5 bases and J shed 1 base, with 2 bases lying between them. The CDR3 has 12 residues. The germline gives CDR1 SEHNR, CDR2 FQNEAQ (reference sequence). The CDR3 nucleotides read TGTGCCAGCAGCATGAACACCGGGGAGCTGTTTTTT. Protein sequence: CASSMNTGELFF.

This clonotype was counted ten times or more. The chain combines TRBV4-1 with TRBJ1-2; perhaps TRBD1 as D (5 bases). The germline V gene encodes CDR1 MGHRA and CDR2 YSYEKL. This CDR3 spans 14 amino acids. V shed 1 base and J shed 6 bases, with 12 bases lying between them. The CDR3 is CASSQGLGGNGYTF. The CDR3 DNA reads as TGCGCCAGCAGCCAAGGGTTGGGGGGAAATGGCTACACCTTC.

The rearrangement uses TRBV12-3 or TRBV12-4 and TRBJ1-4; tentative D call: TRBD1 (5 bases). Trimming stripped 7 bases from V and 4 bases from J, with 10 bases between. The CDR3 extends over 13 amino acids. In DNA, the CDR3 is TGTGCCAGCACCGGAGACAGTAATGAAAAACTGTTTTTT. This codes for CASTGDSNEKLFF.

This clonotype was detected a few times. The V and J genes are TRBV4-2 and TRBJ2-7, with D possibly being TRBD2 (7 bases). Germline-derived CDR1 and CDR2 are LGHNA and YNFKEQ. This CDR3 is built from 14 residues. Trimming removed 4 bases at V and 5 bases at J, with 15 bases between. The CDR3 region is CASSRGGAPDEQYF. The CDR3 nucleotides read TGTGCCAGCAGCCGGGGGGGCGCGCCTGACGAGCAGTACTTC.

This chain uses TRBV4-2 with TRBJ1-1, with D possibly matching TRBD1 (6 bases). Trimming left V 5 bases short and J 0 bases short, with 13 bases between. Germline values: CDR1 LGHNA, CDR2 YNFKEQ. This CDR3 has 15 residues. CDR3 sequence (DNA): TGTGCCAGCAGCTCAAACAGGGTTATGAACACTGAAGCTTTCTTT. Translating gives CASSSNRVMNTEAFF.

The sample holds many counts of this clonotype. The genes are TRBV29-1 and TRBJ2-7; possible D gene TRBD2, 6 bases. Trimming took off 4 bases at V and 0 bases at J, with 16 bases between the two ends. The CDR3 extends over 15 amino acids. Germline values: CDR1 SQVTM, CDR2 ANQGSEA. The DNA of the CDR3 is TGCAGCGTTGGGGTCGGGGGATGGGGCTCCTACGAGCAGTACTTC. This encodes CSVGVGGWGSYEQYF.

There are a few counts of this clonotype. This chain's CDR3 is CASSLEAGRFRDTQYF. For the CDR3, the DNA is TGTGCCAGCAGCTTGGAAGCAGGGAGGTTCCGGGATACGCAGTATTTT. V is TRBV5-5 and J is TRBJ2-3; maybe TRBD2 (6 bases). V lost 0 bases and J 6 bases, leaving 17 bases between the germline ends. This CDR3 is built from 16 residues. CDR1 and CDR2 (germline): SGHKS, YYEKEE (reference sequence).

This clonotype was seen a handful of times. The chain's CDR3 is CASSLEGSSYNSPLHF. Here the CDR3 DNA reads TGTGCCAGCAGCTTAGAGGGGAGCTCCTATAATTCACCCCTCCACTTT. V and J are TRBV7-9 and TRBJ1-6; D is perhaps TRBD1 (5 bases). CDR3 length: 16 residues. Trimming removed 1 base at V and 0 bases at J, with 7 bases between. Germline lookup yields CDR1 SEHNR and CDR2 FQNEAQ (reference sequence).